One sample yielded the 25 T cell receptor beta chains listed below, sequenced in a study of T cell responses to AZD1222 COVID-19 vaccine. Method: immunoSEQ multiplex PCR; TCRdb's copy keeps in-frame clones and lacks some. The top ten hold over 4% of the sample, which has 150,000 or so clones, over 90% seen once. Sequencing was performed on peripheral blood, taken on day 0 of AZD1222 vaccination. Source of these receptors: an adult in good health.

This chain joins TRBV5-6 and TRBJ2-5, with 7 bases matching TRBD2. V gave up 4 bases and J gave up 5 bases; unmatched junction bases: 17. This CDR3 contains 17 residues. The germline V gene has CDR1 SGHDT and CDR2 YYEEEE. CDR3 amino acids: CASSESPGLWTSETQYF. The CDR3 nucleotides read TGTGCCAGCAGCGAATCCCCGGGACTATGGACGTCCGAGACCCAGTACTTC.

The chain couples TRBV4-1 to TRBJ1-1, with D uncertain. Trimming shortened V by 3 bases and J by 0 bases, and 17 bases separated the two germline ends. CDR1 is MGHRA and CDR2 is YSYEKL in the germline V gene. The CDR3 consists of 17 residues. DNA of the CDR3: TGCGCCAGCAGCCAGGAGGACTTTGGAGATGTGAACACTGAAGCTTTCTTT. Translation gives CASSQEDFGDVNTEAFF.

The CDR3, as DNA: TGTGCTAGTGCCCCGACAGGGTGGGACTATGGCTACACCTTC. It is translated as CASAPTGWDYGYTF. The genes are TRBV12-5 and TRBJ1-2; 7 bases map to TRBD1. The CDR3 length is 14 residues. Germline lookup yields CDR1 LGHNT and CDR2 FRNRAP. V shed 7 bases and J 3 bases; nucleotides not matched to a gene: 8.

This clone has just a few counts. The chain carries TRBV9 and TRBJ1-4; D remains ambiguous. Per the germline V gene, CDR1 is SGDLS and CDR2 is YYNGEE. The V end lost 4 bases, the J end lost 5 bases, and 9 bases lay between the germline ends. This CDR3 comprises 13 residues. The CDR3 DNA is TGTGCCAGCAGCTTATCCGACAATGAAAAACTGTTTTTT. It translates to CASSLSDNEKLFF.

J is TRBJ2-1 and V is TRBV6-5; 7 positions match TRBD1. V shed 2 bases, J shed 4 bases, and the junction held 5 bases outside the gene matches. Germline V gene sequence: CDR1 MNHEY, CDR2 SVGAGI. The CDR3 is 15 amino acids. In DNA form, the CDR3 reads TGTGCCAGCAGTTACGGGACAGATATTTACAATGAGCAGTTCTTC. Protein sequence: CASSYGTDIYNEQFF.

The rearrangement joins TRBV11-2 to TRBJ2-2; 7 positions agree with TRBD1. Germline V lookup: CDR1 SGHAT, CDR2 FQNNGV. V trimming: 5 bases; J trimming: 7 bases; junction bases outside the gene matches: 10. This CDR3 is built from 15 residues. As DNA, the CDR3 is TGTGCCAGCAGCCCCGCGACAGGGTACGGCGGGGAGCTGTTTTTT. Its protein is CASSPATGYGGELFF.

The chain combines TRBV6-5 with TRBJ1-1, with TRBD1 as a possible D gene (6 bases). V dropped 11 bases and J dropped 1 base, with 14 bases sitting between them. The CDR3 loop spans 13 amino acids. Germline CDR1 MNHEY, CDR2 SVGAGI. DNA for the CDR3: TGTGCCGCACACGTGGACAGGAACACTGAAGCTTTCTTT. Translating gives CAAHVDRNTEAFF.

This clone was detected a few times. This chain uses TRBV5-4 with TRBJ2-7; 7 bases fit TRBD2. Trimming at V came to 1 base and at J to 2 bases, leaving 6 bases not matched to a gene. Germline lookup yields CDR1 SGHNT and CDR2 YYREEE (reference sequence). CDR3 length: 15 residues. Here the CDR3 reads CASSLSASGTYEQYF. The CDR3 DNA follows: TGTGCCAGCAGCTTGTCCGCTAGCGGAACCTACGAGCAGTACTTC.

The chain combines TRBV5-1 with TRBJ1-1, with no clear D. Germline values: CDR1 SGHRS, CDR2 YFSETQ. The CDR3 contains 14 residues. The V end was cut by 0 bases, the J end by 1 base, with 7 bases between. This CDR3 is CASSLVVGNTEAFF. CDR3 nucleotide sequence: TGCGCCAGCAGCTTGGTTGTGGGGAACACTGAAGCTTTCTTT.

The V and J genes are TRBV28 and TRBJ1-6, with TRBD1 identical over 8 bases. This CDR3 is 15 amino acids long. After removal of 7 bases from V and 7 bases from J, the junction contained 9 bases not matched to a gene. Germline V gene data show CDR1 as MDHEN and CDR2 as SYDVKM. Here the CDR3 reads CASNLRDRSNSPLHF. The CDR3 DNA follows: TGTGCCAGCAACCTCCGGGACAGGTCCAATTCACCCCTCCACTTT.

This chain joins TRBV6-1 and TRBJ1-1; 8 nucleotides agree with TRBD1. The CDR3 runs to 16 residues. The V and J ends lost 3 bases and 1 base, in that order; junction bases with no gene match: 7. Germline V gives CDR1 MNHNS, CDR2 SASEGT. The CDR3 loop is CASSEGPGQENTEAFF. The DNA of the CDR3 is TGTGCCAGCAGTGAGGGACCGGGACAGGAGAACACTGAAGCTTTCTTT.

J is TRBJ2-6 and V is TRBV6-5; perhaps TRBD2 as D (5 bases). This CDR3 contains 16 residues. Germline V gene sequence: CDR1 MNHEY, CDR2 SVGAGI. The V end lost 2 bases, the J end lost 2 bases, and 10 bases lay between the germline ends. The CDR3 nucleotides are TGTGCCAGCAGTTACGCAGACGGGGCTGGGGCCAACGTCCTGACTTTC. Amino acid sequence: CASSYADGAGANVLTF.

The chain has TRBV10-3 and TRBJ1-4; D call uncertain. The CDR3 contains 15 residues. The germline V and J ends were trimmed by 4 bases and 0 bases, with 9 bases remaining between them. Germline values: CDR1 ENHRY, CDR2 SYGVKD. Written as DNA, the CDR3 is TGTGCCATCAGTGGAGCAGCCGCAACTAATGAAAAACTGTTTTTT. Protein sequence: CAISGAAATNEKLFF.

Only one count was recorded for this clone. The V and J genes are TRBV28 and TRBJ1-2; 8 bases are shared with TRBD1. Germline V CDR1 and CDR2: MDHEN, SYDVKM. The CDR3 loop spans 14 amino acids. Trimming took 3 bases from V and 4 from J; bases not matched to a gene: 4. In DNA, the CDR3 is TGTGCCAGCAGTTTGGTGGGACAGGTCTATGGCTACACCTTC. It is translated as CASSLVGQVYGYTF.

The V gene is TRBV27, the J gene TRBJ1-5; D is uncertain. The CDR3 has 14 residues. Trimming cost V 2 bases and J 3 bases, with 8 bases left between them. The germline gives CDR1 MNHEY, CDR2 SMNVEV (reference sequence). The CDR3 reads CASSLLGLNQPQHF. The CDR3 DNA reads as TGTGCCAGCAGTTTACTGGGTCTCAATCAGCCCCAGCATTTT.

About this clone: Other DNA sequences from this sample encode an identical CDR3 as well. The chain couples TRBV5-1 to TRBJ1-1; D gene uncertain. V shed 0 bases and J shed 2 bases, with 8 bases lying between them. This CDR3 is 14 amino acids long. Looked up from germline, CDR1 is SGHRS and CDR2 is YFSETQ. The CDR3 loop reads CASSLGGQNTEAFF. The CDR3 region has the DNA TGCGCCAGCAGCTTGGGTGGCCAAAACACTGAAGCTTTCTTT.

The chain couples TRBV6-1 to TRBJ1-5, with D possibly matching TRBD1 (5 bases). Trimming cost V 2 bases and J 3 bases, with 8 bases left between them. CDR1 and CDR2 from the germline V gene are MNHNS and SASEGT. The CDR3 covers 14 residues. The CDR3 coding sequence is TGTGCCAGCAGTGAACAGGGTTTCAATCAGCCCCAGCATTTT. Encoded protein: CASSEQGFNQPQHF.

This clone appeared a single time. The chain links TRBV5-6 to TRBJ1-2; the match to TRBD1 covers 7 bases. The V gene's germline CDR1 is SGHDT and CDR2 YYEEEE. The CDR3 covers 15 residues. The trim removed 6 bases at V and 0 bases at J, leaving 8 bases unmatched. As DNA, the CDR3 is TGTGCCAGCACCGAGGACAGGAAGGCTAACTATGGCTACACCTTC. Translation gives CASTEDRKANYGYTF.

The gene calls are TRBV27 and TRBJ2-2; D gene unclear. In germline, CDR1 is MNHEY, CDR2 SMNVEV (reference sequence). The V gene lost 5 bases and the J gene lost 6 bases, with 13 bases spanning the gap. The CDR3 loop spans 14 amino acids. The CDR3 DNA is TGTGCCAGCAGTCCCTCCGTCCTGGCCGGGGAGCTGTTTTTT. As protein: CASSPSVLAGELFF.

This CDR3 reads CASSLDGGEQFF. CDR3 DNA sequence: TGTGCCAGCAGCTTGGACGGCGGAGAGCAGTTCTTC. This rearrangement joins TRBV11-3 to TRBJ2-1, with D uncertain. The CDR3 sequence is 12 residues long. Germline V gives CDR1 SGHNT, CDR2 YENEEA. With 3 bases removed from V and 10 bases from J, the gap between germline ends came to 10 bases.

V gene TRBV29-1 combines with J gene TRBJ2-2, with D unclear. This CDR3 spans 11 amino acids. Trimming shortened V by 6 bases and J by 6 bases, and 8 bases separated the two germline ends. Germline loops: CDR1 SQVTM, CDR2 ANQGSEA. The chain's CDR3 is CSVLLSGELFF. The CDR3 bases are TGCAGCGTACTTCTTTCCGGGGAGCTGTTTTTT.

This chain uses TRBV7-9 with TRBJ2-2; TRBD2 matches 13 bases. Germline lookup yields CDR1 SEHNR and CDR2 FQNEAQ (reference sequence). The CDR3 sequence is 15 residues long. The trim removed 6 bases at V and 7 bases at J, leaving 5 bases unmatched. The CDR3 DNA sequence: TGTGCCAGCAGGCCGGGACTAGCGGGGATCGGGGAGCTGTTTTTT. This gives the protein CASRPGLAGIGELFF. Filled out from reference TRBV7-9 and TRBJ2-2, the complete variable domain reads DTGVSQNPRHKITKRGQNVTFRCDPISEHNRLYWYRQTLGQGPEFLTYFQNEAQLEKSRLLSDRFSAERPKGSFSTLEIQRTEQGDSAMYLCASRPGLAGIGELFFGEGSRLTVL.

This clone has a single count. The V and J genes are TRBV21-1 and TRBJ2-5; TRBD1, the table's D call, lacks a check against the DNA. TRBV21-1 is tagged as a pseudogene. The CDR3 is made up of 12 amino acids. CDR3 protein: CASSGGDKTQYF. Written as DNA, the CDR3 is TGTGCCAGCAGCGGTGGCGACAAGACCCAGTACTTC.

The V gene is TRBV19, the J gene TRBJ1-1, with 7 bases identical to TRBD1. This CDR3 is 12 amino acids long. Trimming at V came to 9 bases and at J to 1 base, leaving 2 bases not matched to a gene. Per germline, CDR1 LNHDA and CDR2 SQIVND (reference sequence). CDR3 residues: CASRTGNTEAFF. Written as DNA, the CDR3 is TGTGCCAGCAGGACAGGGAACACTGAAGCTTTCTTT.

The J gene is TRBJ2-4, the V gene TRBV21-1; the table calls TRBD2, which could not be checked here. TRBV21-1 is tagged as a pseudogene. The CDR3 length is 20 residues. Written as DNA, the CDR3 is TGTGCCAGCAGCAAAGGCGGTTCGGATTCGGGGGGGAAAGCCAAAAACATTCAGTACTTC. Protein: CASSKGGSDSGGKAKNIQYF.